At least ten counts were recorded for the clone carrying this T cell receptor beta chain. TCRbeta library preparation incorporated unique molecular identifiers. In TCRdb, the PCR reads were re-called with MiXCR into one record per CDR3 protein. The table includes roughly 610,000 distinct CDR3 sequences, over 9.5% detected once. Germline V gene lookup returns CDR1 MNHEY and CDR2 SVGAGI. CDR3 length: 12 residues. Trimming took off 5 bases at V and 3 bases at J, with 8 bases between the two ends. This sample stems from a study of T-cell reconstitution after alpha-beta-depleted transplantation in children.

This TCR came from a human donor who donated a stem cell graft to a child with acute myeloid leukemia. The chain joins TRBV6-5 to TRBJ2-7; no firm D call. Sample: PBMCs from the stem cell graft donor, taken from the stem cell graft. The CDR3 bases are TGTGCCAGCAGTGGACCGAACTACGAGCAGTACTTC. Encoded protein: CASSGPNYEQYF.